The present T cell receptor (beta chain) was sequenced within a study of identical twins. This clonotype was detected only a few times. The antigen is undetermined. Study observations and caveats: Excess twin sharing in beta out-of-frame sequences was weaker. Invariant MAIT and iNKT cells may have partly biased zero-insertion analyses.

TCRdb re-called the 5' RACE reads with MiXCR, one entry per CDR3 protein. Altogether about 570,000 distinct CDR3 sequences are present, approximately 10% being singletons, with the ten largest covering more than 2.5%. The CDR3 spans 13 residues. Germline assignment: CDR1 MNHEY and CDR2 SMNVEV (reference sequence). V was pared by 5 bases and J by 3 bases, with 11 bases between. The same sample was also studied in work on yellow fever vaccine responses in identical twins. Turning to that study: Vaccine T cell responses of twins reportedly seemed partly convergent and partly personalized.

The TCR originated in a woman under 30 in good health. What was sequenced was PBMCs. This sequence joins TRBV27 and TRBJ2-7; D is unresolved. The CDR3 protein is CASSDLEFYEQYF. The DNA for the CDR3 is TGTGCCAGCAGTGACCTAGAATTCTACGAGCAGTACTTC.